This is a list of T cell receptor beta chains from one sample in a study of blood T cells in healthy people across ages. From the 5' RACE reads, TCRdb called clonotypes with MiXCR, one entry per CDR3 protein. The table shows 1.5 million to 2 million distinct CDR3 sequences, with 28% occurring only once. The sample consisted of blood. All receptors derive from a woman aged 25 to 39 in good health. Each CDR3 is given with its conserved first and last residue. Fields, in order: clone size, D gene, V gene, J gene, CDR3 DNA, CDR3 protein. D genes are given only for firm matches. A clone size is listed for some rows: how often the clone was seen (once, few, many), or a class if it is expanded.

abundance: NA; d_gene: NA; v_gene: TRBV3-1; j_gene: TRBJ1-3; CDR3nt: TGTGCCGGCCAACAGCTTTCTGGAAACACCATATATTTT; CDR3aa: CAGQQLSGNTIYF
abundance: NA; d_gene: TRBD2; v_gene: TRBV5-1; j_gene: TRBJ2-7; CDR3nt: TGCGCCAGCAGATGGAGTAGCGGGTCTTACGAGCAGTACTTC; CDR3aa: CASRWSSGSYEQYF
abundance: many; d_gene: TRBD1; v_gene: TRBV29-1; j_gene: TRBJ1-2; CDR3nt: TGCAGCGTTGAGGGACAGGGGAAGGGCTACACCTTC; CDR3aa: CSVEGQGKGYTF
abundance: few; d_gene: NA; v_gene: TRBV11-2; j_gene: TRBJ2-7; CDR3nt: TGTGCCAGCAGCTTAGCAGGATCCTCCGGCGAGCAGTACTTC; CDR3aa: CASSLAGSSGEQYF
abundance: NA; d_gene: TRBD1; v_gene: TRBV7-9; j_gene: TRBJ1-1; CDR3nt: TGTGCCCCCGTCAGGGGGCCTAGCGGTGAAGCTTTCTTT; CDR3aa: CAPVRGPSGEAFF
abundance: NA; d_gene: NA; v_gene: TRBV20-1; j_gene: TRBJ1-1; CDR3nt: TGCAGTGCTAGCGGAAGTAGCGGGGCTTTCTTT; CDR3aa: CSASGSSGAFF
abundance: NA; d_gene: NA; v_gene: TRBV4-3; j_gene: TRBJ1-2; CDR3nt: TGCGCCAGCAGCCAAGACCACGGGGCAGTTCGGGGCTACACCTTC; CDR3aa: CASSQDHGAVRGYTF
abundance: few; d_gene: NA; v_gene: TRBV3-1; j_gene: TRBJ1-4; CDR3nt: TGTGCCAGCAGCCCCTCGGACCGAGAAAAACTGTTTTTT; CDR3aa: CASSPSDREKLFF
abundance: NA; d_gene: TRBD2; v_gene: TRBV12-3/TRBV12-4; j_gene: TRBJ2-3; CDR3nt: TGTGCCAGCAGGTCGGGACTAGCATCTTGGTATTTT; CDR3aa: CASRSGLASWYF
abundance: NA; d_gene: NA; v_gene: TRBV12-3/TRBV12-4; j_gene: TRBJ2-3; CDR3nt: TGTGCCAGCAGTCCTCCCTCACTTAGGGCAGATACGCAGTATTTT; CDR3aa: CASSPPSLRADTQYF
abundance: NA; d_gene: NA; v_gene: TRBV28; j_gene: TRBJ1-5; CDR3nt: TGTGCCAGCCGATCCTCTCACCTTGAGACGGGACAGCCCCAGCATTTT; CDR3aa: CASRSSHLETGQPQHF
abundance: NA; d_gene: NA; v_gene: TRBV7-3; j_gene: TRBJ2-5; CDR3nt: TGTGCCAGCAGCCAAACTGGAGGCAGTAGGGAGACCCAGTACTTC; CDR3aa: CASSQTGGSRETQYF
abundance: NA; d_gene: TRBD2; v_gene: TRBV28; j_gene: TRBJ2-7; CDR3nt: TGTGCCAGCATCCGGGCGGGAGAAGTCTACGAGCAGTACTTC; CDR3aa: CASIRAGEVYEQYF
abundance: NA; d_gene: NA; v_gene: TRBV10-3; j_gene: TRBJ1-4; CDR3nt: TGTGCCATCAGTGAGGAGACAGGCTATGAAAAACTGTTTTTT; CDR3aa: CAISEETGYEKLFF
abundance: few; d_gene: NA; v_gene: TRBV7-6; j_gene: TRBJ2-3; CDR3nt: TGTGCCAGCAGCCCAGGACAAGGCACGGGGCAGTATTTT; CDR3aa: CASSPGQGTGQYF
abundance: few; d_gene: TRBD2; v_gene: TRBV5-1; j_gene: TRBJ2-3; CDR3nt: TGCGCCAGCAGCCCGTCTGGGCTAGCGGGGAACACAGATACGCAGTATTTT; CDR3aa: CASSPSGLAGNTDTQYF
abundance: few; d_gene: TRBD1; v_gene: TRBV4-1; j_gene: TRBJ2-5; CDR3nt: TGCGCCAGCAGCCAAGAACAATCAGGGGGCCGTAAGACCCAGTACTTC; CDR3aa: CASSQEQSGGRKTQYF
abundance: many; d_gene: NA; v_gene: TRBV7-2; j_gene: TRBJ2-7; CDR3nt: TGTGCCAGCAGCCTCAGTAGAATCTACGAGCAGTACTTC; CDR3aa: CASSLSRIYEQYF
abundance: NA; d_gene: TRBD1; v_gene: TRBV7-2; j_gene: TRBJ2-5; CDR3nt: TGTGCCAGCAGCAAAACAGGGGGCGTAGGCGAGACCCAGTACTTC; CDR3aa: CASSKTGGVGETQYF
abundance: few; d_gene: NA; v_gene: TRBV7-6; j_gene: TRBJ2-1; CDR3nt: TGTGCCAGCAGCATCTACCCGGGGCAGGGTGACAATGAGCAGTTCTTC; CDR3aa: CASSIYPGQGDNEQFF
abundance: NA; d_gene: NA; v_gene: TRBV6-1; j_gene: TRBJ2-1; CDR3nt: TGTGCCAGCAGCCCCAGGGGGGCGAGTTTTGTTGAGCAGTTCTTC; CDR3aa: CASSPRGASFVEQFF
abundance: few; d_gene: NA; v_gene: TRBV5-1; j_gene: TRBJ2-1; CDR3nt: TGCGCCAGCAGTAGCACCCGCGGAGGAGGGGGATTTTACAATGAGCAGTTCTTC; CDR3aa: CASSSTRGGGGFYNEQFF
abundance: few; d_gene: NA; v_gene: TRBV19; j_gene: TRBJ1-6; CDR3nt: TGTGCCAGTAGCCCCCTACGCGGTTCACCCCTCCACTTT; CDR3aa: CASSPLRGSPLHF
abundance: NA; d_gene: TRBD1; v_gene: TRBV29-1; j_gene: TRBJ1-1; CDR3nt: TGCAGCCTACGGACAGGGGAGAACACTGAAGCTTTCTTT; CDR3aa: CSLRTGENTEAFF
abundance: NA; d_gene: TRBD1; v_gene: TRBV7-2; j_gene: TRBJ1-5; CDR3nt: TGTGCCAGCAGCCCCGGGACAGGTCGGGGACAGCCCCAGCATTTT; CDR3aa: CASSPGTGRGQPQHF
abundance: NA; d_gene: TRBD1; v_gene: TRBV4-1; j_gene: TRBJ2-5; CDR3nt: TGCGCCAGCAGTATCAGACAGGGGGCTCAAGAGACCCAGTACTTC; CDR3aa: CASSIRQGAQETQYF